This TCR beta chain derives from a study of blood T cell repertoires in COVID-19 (TCRdb year 2020). Notes on the research overall: Samples covering the acute and convalescent phases of COVID-19 were provided by collaborators in the United States, Italy and Spain. The prospective study material was composed of cDNA or gDNA derived from T cells, B-cell-depleted T cells, or PBMCs. Subjects who had been exposed to COVID-19, were actively infected with it, or had recovered from it provided the deeply sampled blood TCRbeta repertoires that made up the dataset. The repertoires were released in a freely available public database intended as a resource for research on the immune response to SARS-CoV-2. The samples were drawn from the first 160 participants of the ongoing ImmuneRACE study and from under 1,500 subjects provided by 6 global collaborators. Nearly every sample came with metadata listing a de-identified subject ID, COVID-19 status, age in years and sex. Where available, HLA class I and class II types were obtained from metadata supplied by the sample provider rather than from assay-based typing. Findings and caveats that apply to the study as a whole: The quantity of clinical and demographic metadata differed by source and by participant and was supplied without curation.

As regards this clone: The antigen it recognizes is unknown. Base qualities are not at hand, and no much larger clone is one base apart.

V lost 5 bases and J lost 4 bases, and the count of bases not matched to a germline gene is 4. The CDR3 sequence holds 13 residues, the cysteine and phenylalanine included. Just the 39-base CDR3 DNA is kept, in frame starting at base 1. TCRbeta CDR3 regions were amplified from genomic DNA using the immunoSEQ Assay, a bias-controlled multiplex PCR. Regarding the original processing steps: Within the assay, amplification of reference gene primers was used to estimate how many nucleated cells each sample contained. To quantify the absolute abundance of each unique TCRbeta CDR3 rearrangement, sequence reads were collapsed and filtered. Productive Simpson clonality was computed per sample as the square root of Simpson's diversity index over productive rearrangements. Here the immuneACCESS table is served through TCRdb, limited to in-frame sequences with V and J called. Missing clones are a known gap in these copies; in checked studies unresolved V genes cover under half, and the rest lacks a known reason. V and J calls and clone size are those listed in that table; D and trimming were worked out from the DNA. The sample contains a few hundred thousand clones, 65% to 90% of them found a single time. The biggest ten clones account for 9.5% to 10% of the sample.

Collaborating institutions collected whole blood in K2EDTA tubes following their own protocols. For TCRbeta analysis, collaborator samples were shipped as frozen whole blood, as isolated PBMCs, or as DNA extracted from either sample type. The sequence derives from a man aged 50 to 59 with active or convalescent COVID-19. Input material: peripheral blood. The sequence links TRBV12-3 or TRBV12-4 to TRBJ1-2; 7 nucleotides in the junction match TRBD1. The CDR3 region: CASSRQGSYGYTF. The DNA sequence is as follows: TGTGCCAGCAGTCGACAGGGTAGCTATGGCTACACCTTC.